Following are 5 T cell receptor beta chains from one sample sequenced in a study of cytomegalovirus exposure and HLA in healthy donors. PCR primers comprised 60 Vbeta and 13 Jbeta primers. The data were produced by immunoSEQ multiplex PCR, yet TCRdb's version contains in-frame clones alone and is incomplete. The table includes about 120,000 clones, about 70% detected once. Sequenced sample: PBMCs. These receptors were taken from a woman between 35 and 50 years old in good health and CMV-seronegative.

The genes are TRBV6-1 and TRBJ2-3; D is perhaps TRBD2 (5 bases). The germline gives CDR1 MNHNS, CDR2 SASEGT. V was cut by 7 bases and J by 7 bases, with 21 bases left in between. This CDR3 comprises 15 residues. CDR3 region: CASIQGSSSVYTQYF. CDR3 coding DNA: TGTGCCAGCATCCAAGGGAGTAGTTCCGTATATACGCAGTATTTT.

Ten or more counts support this clone. The chain couples TRBV7-9 to TRBJ2-7; 7 bases align to TRBD2. The germline V gene has CDR1 SEHNR and CDR2 FQNEAQ (reference sequence). V shed 6 bases and J 6 bases; nucleotides not matched to a gene: 8. This CDR3 region has 13 residues. The CDR3 is CASRPGGRSEQYF. CDR3 bases: TGTGCCAGCAGACCGGGCGGGAGAAGCGAGCAGTACTTC.

The chain has TRBV9 and TRBJ1-2, with D unclear. Trimming removed 4 bases at V and 6 bases at J, with 10 bases between. Germline V CDR1 and CDR2: SGDLS, YYNGEE. The CDR3 has 12 amino acids. This CDR3 is CASSLGRDGYTF. The CDR3 DNA sequence: TGTGCCAGCAGCCTAGGGAGGGATGGCTACACCTTC.

The V call is TRBV7-8, the J call TRBJ2-7, with 10 bases fitting TRBD1. The V gene end was trimmed by 5 bases and the J gene end by 4 bases; junction bases not matched to a gene: 8. Germline CDR1 is SGHVS and CDR2 is FQNEAQ. The CDR3 totals 15 residues. Here the CDR3 DNA reads TGTGCCAGCAGCCTACGGCGGGACAGGGGTTACGAGCAGTACTTC. Translated: CASSLRRDRGYEQYF.

With regard to this clone: Other DNA sequences in this sample translate to the same CDR3. The chain recombines TRBV6-5 with TRBJ2-7, with 8 bases aligning to TRBD2. Germline V CDR1 and CDR2: MNHEY, SVGAGI. The V segment lost 8 bases and the J segment 7 bases; nucleotides outside the gene matches: 16. This CDR3 region has 15 residues. The CDR3 DNA sequence: TGTGCCAGCCAGCGGGGGCCGCTTCCGCTGGGGGAGCAGTACTTC. Its protein product is CASQRGPLPLGEQYF.